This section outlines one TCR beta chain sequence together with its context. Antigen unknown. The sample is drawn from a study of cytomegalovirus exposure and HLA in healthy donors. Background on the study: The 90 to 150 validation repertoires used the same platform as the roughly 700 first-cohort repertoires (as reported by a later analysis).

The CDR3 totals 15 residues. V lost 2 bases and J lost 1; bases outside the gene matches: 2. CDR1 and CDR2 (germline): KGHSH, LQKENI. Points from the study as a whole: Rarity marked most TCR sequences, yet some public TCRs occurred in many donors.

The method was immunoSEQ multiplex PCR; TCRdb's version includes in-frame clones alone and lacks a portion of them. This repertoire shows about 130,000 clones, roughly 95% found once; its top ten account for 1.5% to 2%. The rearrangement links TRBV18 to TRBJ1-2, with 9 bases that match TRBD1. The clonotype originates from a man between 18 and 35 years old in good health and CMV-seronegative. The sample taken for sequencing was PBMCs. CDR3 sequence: CASSPGQGINYGYTF. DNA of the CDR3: TGTGCCAGCTCACCAGGACAGGGGATTAACTATGGCTACACCTTC.